These 22 T cell receptor beta chains came from one sample sequenced in a study of T cell repertoires in cytomegalovirus infection. One entry per CDR3 protein, called by TCRdb with MiXCR from the reads. Here the sample spans approximately 750,000 distinct CDR3 sequences, roughly 36% being singletons. Specimen: PBMCs. These receptors all come from a human donor in good health (CMV status not recorded). Some clones in this sample may be carry-over from other donors' samples.

The chain is built from TRBV25-1 and TRBJ2-2, with 7 bases matching TRBD1. This CDR3 has 20 amino acids. Germline CDR1 and CDR2: MGHDK and SYGVNS. The ends lost 9 bases at V and 0 bases at J; junction bases unmatched: 22. The CDR3: CAREAQTGWGRGPNTGELFF. The CDR3 bases are TGTGCCAGAGAAGCCCAGACAGGGTGGGGCAGAGGCCCGAACACCGGGGAGCTGTTTTTT.

The chain is built from TRBV30 and TRBJ1-2; perhaps TRBD1 as D (6 bases). The V end was cut by 4 bases, the J end by 6 bases, with 15 bases between. CDR1 and CDR2 from the germline V gene are GTSNPN and SVGIG (reference sequence). The CDR3 runs 13 residues. CDR3 nucleotide sequence: TGTGCCTGGATCACAGGGTTCTCAGATGGCTACACCTTC. Encoded protein: CAWITGFSDGYTF.

The table lists this clonotype with many counts. The CDR3 loop is CASSLYTGGDYFANTEAFF. The CDR3 DNA is TGTGCCAGCAGCCTTTATACAGGGGGCGATTATTTCGCGAACACTGAAGCTTTCTTT. V and J are TRBV7-6 and TRBJ1-1; 9 nucleotides match TRBD1. The CDR3 has 19 amino acids. Trimming removed 5 bases from V and 1 base from J; junction bases left unmatched: 17. Germline values: CDR1 SGHVS, CDR2 FNYEAQ.

To note about this clonotype: A single base separates this from a much larger clone, so it may be a read error. The chain joins TRBV7-2 to TRBJ2-7; tentative D call: TRBD1 (6 bases). V was shortened by 1 base and J by 3 bases, with 16 bases between the two germline ends. Germline loops: CDR1 SGHTA, CDR2 FQGNSA. This CDR3 is built from 16 residues. CDR3 nucleotide sequence: TGTGCCAGCAGCTTAGTGTGGACAGCTTCCAACTACGAGCAGTACTTC. Its protein product is CASSLVWTASNYEQYF.

This clonotype was seen a few times. The chain combines TRBV12-5 with TRBJ2-1; TRBD1 is a possible D gene (5 bases). This CDR3 contains 15 residues. V gave up 3 bases and J gave up 0 bases, with 9 bases separating them. The germline gives CDR1 LGHNT, CDR2 FRNRAP. CDR3 nucleotides: TGTGCTAGTGGTTTAGAGGACACCTCCTACAATGAGCAGTTCTTC. Translation: CASGLEDTSYNEQFF.

V gene TRBV5-4 combines with J gene TRBJ2-1; 13 positions agree with TRBD2. The CDR3 has 16 residues. Germline loops: CDR1 SGHNT, CDR2 YYREEE (reference sequence). CDR3 DNA sequence: TGTGCAAGCCGCTCGGGGGGGGGACTAGCGGGATCCGAGCAGTTCTTC. Translating it yields CASRSGGGLAGSEQFF. Using reference TRBV5-4 and TRBJ2-1 for the parts outside the CDR3, the full variable domain is ETGVTQSPTHLIKTRGQQVTLRCSSQSGHNTVSWYQQALGQGPQFIFQYYREEENGRGNFPPRFSGLQFPNYSSELNVNALELDDSALYLCASRSGGGLAGSEQFFGPGTRLTVL.

This clonotype was seen ten or more times. A read error may account for a junction end that differs from germline. The V call is TRBV5-6, the J call TRBJ2-7; TRBD2 might be the D (5 bases). This CDR3 region has 12 residues. Germline V gives CDR1 SGHDT, CDR2 YYEEEE. The CDR3 spells CASSLGRAEQYF. The CDR3 DNA reads as TGTGCCAGCAGTTTGGGGAGAGCCGAGCAGTACTTC.

On this clonotype itself: A much bigger clone sits one base away, suggesting this may be a read error. The rearrangement joins TRBV9 to TRBJ2-5, with no clear D. Germline V gives CDR1 SGDLS, CDR2 YYNGEE. The CDR3 spans 13 residues. V gave up 0 bases and J gave up 5 bases, with 8 bases separating them. The CDR3 DNA follows: TGTGCCAGCAGCGTAGCGAATGAGGAGACCCAGTACTTC. Translated, it gives CASSVANEETQYF.

This clonotype has just a few counts. The chain employs TRBV19 and TRBJ2-1; 8 positions agree with TRBD2. CDR1 is LNHDA, CDR2 SQIVND, per germline (reference sequence). J gave up 8 bases and V 4 bases, and 4 bases lay outside the gene matches. The CDR3 totals 13 residues. The CDR3 sequence is CASSTLLADEQFF. In DNA form, the CDR3 reads TGTGCCAGTAGTACGCTACTAGCGGATGAGCAGTTCTTC.

The rearrangement links TRBV5-1 to TRBJ1-1; D uncertain. CDR1 is SGHRS and CDR2 is YFSETQ in the germline V gene. The CDR3 totals 14 residues. Trimming shortened V by 2 bases and J by 1 base, and 9 bases separated the two germline ends. CDR3 nucleotide sequence: TGCGCCAGCAGCTTCGAGTTCACGAACACTGAAGCTTTCTTT. Translation gives CASSFEFTNTEAFF.

This clonotype was counted a few times. This chain uses TRBV7-9 with TRBJ1-1; perhaps TRBD1 as D (6 bases). V lost 5 bases to trimming and J lost 11 bases, with 12 bases between them. The CDR3 contains 11 residues. The germline gives CDR1 SEHNR, CDR2 FQNEAQ (reference sequence). The CDR3 region is CASSLTGMAFF. The DNA of the CDR3 is TGTGCCAGCAGCCTCACAGGGATGGCTTTCTTT.

The rearrangement uses TRBV15 and TRBJ2-2; D is ambiguous. Looked up from germline, CDR1 is LNHNV and CDR2 is YYDKDF (reference sequence). The ends were cut back, 0 bases at V and 6 bases at J, with 8 bases in the middle. This CDR3 is 14 amino acids long. CDR3 nucleotide sequence: TGTGCCACCAGCAGAGAGGTTGACGCCGGGGAGCTGTTTTTT. This codes for CATSREVDAGELFF.

On this clonotype: An end of the junction does not agree with germline; a read error may underlie this. The rearrangement links TRBV27 to TRBJ2-5; 9 nucleotides agree with TRBD1. The CDR3 is 16 amino acids. Per germline, CDR1 MNHEY and CDR2 SMNVEV (reference sequence). The DNA of the CDR3 is TGTGCCTGCAGTTCCCTCGGGACAGGGAAACAAGAGACCCAGTACTTC. Its protein product is CACSSLGTGKQETQYF.

V is TRBV6-5 and J is TRBJ1-1; 7 nucleotides match TRBD1. The CDR3 is made up of 13 amino acids. The germline V gene encodes CDR1 MNHEY and CDR2 SVGAGI. V lost 8 bases and J lost 10; bases outside the gene matches: 13. The chain's CDR3 is CASGTEGRGGAFF. In nucleotides, the CDR3 is TGTGCCAGCGGGACAGAGGGTAGAGGCGGAGCTTTCTTT.

This clonotype was seen a handful of times. V and J are TRBV12-3 or TRBV12-4 and TRBJ2-2, with 9 bases aligning to TRBD2. CDR3 length: 18 amino acids. V was pared by 1 base and J by 6 bases, with 12 bases of the junction left unmatched. CDR3 loop: CASSLVRFSREGSGELFF. For the CDR3, the DNA is TGTGCCAGCAGTTTAGTACGGTTCTCGCGGGAGGGTTCCGGGGAGCTGTTTTTT.

This clonotype was counted ten times or more. J is TRBJ1-1 and V is TRBV4-1; the D is unclear. There are 15 residues in the CDR3. From germline, CDR1 is MGHRA and CDR2 YSYEKL. V was clipped by 10 bases and J by 6 bases, with 24 bases between them. The CDR3, as DNA: TGCGCCACTTGGGATTTGGGAGCAAGGAAGGCTGAAGCTTTCTTT. Protein: CATWDLGARKAEAFF.

CDR3 residues: CASSYIGGRPTDTQYF. The CDR3 bases are TGTGCCAGCAGTTACATTGGCGGGAGACCAACAGATACGCAGTATTTT. This chain connects TRBV6-2 or TRBV6-3 to TRBJ2-3; 7 positions match TRBD2. Germline V gene lookup returns CDR1 MNHEY and CDR2 SVGEGT. The CDR3 length is 16 residues. The V and J ends lost 2 bases and 3 bases, in that order; junction bases with no gene match: 8.

V usage is TRBV28 and J usage is TRBJ2-2; D call uncertain. This CDR3 has 15 residues. Trimming removed 2 bases from V and 4 bases from J, with 11 bases in between. Germline CDR1 and CDR2: MDHEN and SYDVKM. This CDR3 reads CASSLIVRGTGELFF. The CDR3 DNA follows: TGTGCCAGCAGTTTAATAGTCCGAGGCACCGGGGAGCTGTTTTTT. Full variable domain (rest looked up from reference TRBV28 and TRBJ2-2): DVKVTQSSRYLVKRTGEKVFLECVQDMDHENMFWYRQDPGLGLRLIYFSYDVKMKEKGDIPEGYSVSREKKERFSLILESASTNQTSMYLCASSLIVRGTGELFFGEGSRLTVL.

Turning to this clonotype: The junction differs from germline at one of its ends, possibly a read error. The chain recombines TRBV20-1 with TRBJ1-3, with 11 bases lining up with TRBD1. Germline-derived CDR1 and CDR2 are DFQATT and SNEGSKA (reference sequence). The CDR3 has 15 residues. CDR3 bases: TGCAGTGCTCCCGGACAGGGGGCGGCTGGAAACACCCTATATTTT. Translation: CSAPGQGAAGNTLYF.

J is TRBJ2-7 and V is TRBV29-1; D is unresolved. The germline V and J ends were trimmed by 0 bases and 7 bases, with 7 bases remaining between them. This CDR3 has 11 amino acids. Germline V lookup: CDR1 SQVTM, CDR2 ANQGSEA. CDR3: CSVEEDWEQYF. For the CDR3, the DNA is TGCAGCGTTGAAGAGGATTGGGAGCAGTACTTC.

This clonotype appeared once. The DNA is omitted, as the CDR3 cannot be located on it reliably, and the CDR3 follows TCRdb's listing. V is TRBV4-1 and J is TRBJ1-3. CDR1 and CDR2 from the germline V gene are MGHRA and YSYEKL. The CDR3 adds up to 15 amino acids, both ends counted. CDR3 protein: CASIQYVGSGNTICF.

The chain uses TRBV6-6 and TRBJ2-7, with 14 bases that match TRBD2. The CDR3 covers 15 residues. Trimming at V came to 2 bases and at J to 4 bases, leaving 1 base not matched to a gene. Germline assignment: CDR1 MNHNY and CDR2 SVGAGI (reference sequence). Here the CDR3 DNA reads TGTGCCAGCAGTTACCGACTAGCGGGAGGGTACGAGCAGTACTTC. Encoded protein: CASSYRLAGGYEQYF.